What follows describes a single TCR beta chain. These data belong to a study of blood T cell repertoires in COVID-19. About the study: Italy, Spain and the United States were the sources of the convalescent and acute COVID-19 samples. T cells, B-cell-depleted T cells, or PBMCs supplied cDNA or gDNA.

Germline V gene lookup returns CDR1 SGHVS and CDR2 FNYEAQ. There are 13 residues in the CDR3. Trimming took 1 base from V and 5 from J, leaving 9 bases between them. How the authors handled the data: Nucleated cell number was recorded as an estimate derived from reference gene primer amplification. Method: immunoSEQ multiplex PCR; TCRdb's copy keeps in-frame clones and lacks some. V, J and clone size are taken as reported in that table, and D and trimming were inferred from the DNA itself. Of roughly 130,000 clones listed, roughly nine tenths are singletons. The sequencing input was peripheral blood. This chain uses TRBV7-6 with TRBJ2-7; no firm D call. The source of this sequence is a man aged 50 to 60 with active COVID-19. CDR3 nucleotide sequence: TGTGCCAGCAGCTTAGGAGGCAGCGACGAGCAGTACTTC. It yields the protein CASSLGGSDEQYF.